This T cell receptor (beta chain) is from a study of identical twins. Findings of the study overall: Donors were not followed over many years; analysis was cross-sectional.

Template switching added a universal primer site; cDNA carried unique molecular identifiers. MiXCR, applied by TCRdb to the 5' RACE reads, yields one record per CDR3 protein. The top ten clones hold around 3.1% of a sample with roughly 570,000 distinct CDR3 sequences, 7.5% to 10% of them seen once. This clonotype came up many times. Its antigen is unknown. The sample was also linked to a second study, of yellow fever vaccine responses in identical twins.

The sequence was collected from a woman under 30 in good health. The sequenced sample consisted of PBMCs.

This CDR3 reads CASSPGTDNSPLHF. For the CDR3, the DNA is TGCGCCAGCAGCCCTGGGACGGATAATTCACCCCTCCACTTT. The V call is TRBV5-1, the J call TRBJ1-6; D is possibly TRBD1 (5 bases). Germline V CDR1 and CDR2: SGHRS, YFSETQ. The CDR3 extends over 14 amino acids. V was cut by 4 bases and J by 5 bases, with 10 bases left in between.